The rows below give T cell receptor beta chains drawn from one sample of a study of T-cell reconstitution after alpha-beta-depleted transplantation in children. TCRdb independently ran MiXCR on the PCR reads; one entry per CDR3 protein. The sample consists of hundreds of thousands of distinct CDR3 sequences, 32% of them appearing once. This sample comprised PBMCs from the stem cell graft donor, obtained from the stem cell graft. Every receptor here comes from a human donor who donated a stem cell graft to a child with aplastic anemia. The CDR3 runs from the conserved cysteine through the conserved F or W. A D gene is named only where the DNA matches it firmly. Clone size appears in some rows only: once, few, many, or a class for an expanded clone.

D	size	J	V	DNA	CDR3
.	.	TRBJ1-1	TRBV7-2	TGTGCCAGCAGCAGTTCTTTTGGTCGAGCTTTCTTT	CASSSSFGRAFF
.	.	TRBJ2-5	TRBV14	TGTGCCAGCAGCCAGGGGAGGGGGAGGCCAGGGTCGGAGACCCAGTACTTC	CASSQGRGRPGSETQYF
.	.	TRBJ2-7	TRBV4-2	TGTGCCAGCAGCCAAGAATCAATGGTTCGGTACGAGCAGTACTTC	CASSQESMVRYEQYF
TRBD1	.	TRBJ2-5	TRBV7-9	TGTGCCAGCAGCCTTGGGACAGTAGAGACCCAGTACTTC	CASSLGTVETQYF
TRBD2	.	TRBJ2-3	TRBV7-8	TGTGCCAGCAGCTTATGGGGGGGGGTAGATACGCAGTATTTT	CASSLWGGVDTQYF
.	.	TRBJ2-5	TRBV4-3	TGCGCCAGCAGCCACTCCCTCGGCGGTGCCGGTGGGACCCAGTACTTC	CASSHSLGGAGGTQYF
TRBD1	.	TRBJ1-1	TRBV6-5	TGTGCCAGCCAAACAGGGGGCACTGAAGCTTTCTTT	CASQTGGTEAFF
.	once	TRBJ2-6	TRBV7-2	TGTGCCAGCAGGTCACAGGGAGCCCCCTCTGGGGCCAACGTCCTGACTTTC	CASRSQGAPSGANVLTF
TRBD1	few	TRBJ2-3	TRBV9	TGTGCCAGCGGTGCAGGGGGAAGCACAGATACGCAGTATTTT	CASGAGGSTDTQYF
.	.	TRBJ2-1	TRBV7-7	TGTGCCAGCAGCCCTCTGGAGGGGGCGAGGAATGAGCAGTTCTTC	CASSPLEGARNEQFF
TRBD2	.	TRBJ2-5	TRBV11-2	TGTGCCAGCACCTCCGGACTAGCGACCGTTGGGGAGACCCAGTACTTC	CASTSGLATVGETQYF
.	.	TRBJ1-3	TRBV7-6	TGTGCCAGCAGCGCCTACGGGGAAATGGGTGGAAACACCATATATTTT	CASSAYGEMGGNTIYF
.	.	TRBJ2-1	TRBV24-1	TGTGCCACCAGTGATGGCAATGAGCAGTTCTTC	CATSDGNEQFF
.	.	TRBJ2-6	TRBV6-1	TGTGCCAGCAGTCGACCTGGCGGCAGGGCTGGGGCCAACGTCCTGACTTTC	CASSRPGGRAGANVLTF
.	few	TRBJ2-5	TRBV18	TGTGCCAGCTCAACCCGGGACTCCGGGGAGACCCAGTACTTC	CASSTRDSGETQYF